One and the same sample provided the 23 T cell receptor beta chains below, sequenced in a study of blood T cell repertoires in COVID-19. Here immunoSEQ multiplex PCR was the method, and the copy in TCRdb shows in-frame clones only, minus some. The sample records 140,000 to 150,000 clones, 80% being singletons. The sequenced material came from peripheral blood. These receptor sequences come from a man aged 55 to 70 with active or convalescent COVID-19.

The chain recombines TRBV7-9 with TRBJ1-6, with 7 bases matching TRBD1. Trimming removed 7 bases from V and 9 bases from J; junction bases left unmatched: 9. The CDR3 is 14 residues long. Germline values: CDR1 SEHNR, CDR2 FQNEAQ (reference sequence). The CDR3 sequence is CASTRQGERSPLHF. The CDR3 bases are TGTGCCAGCACTCGACAGGGCGAGCGTTCACCCCTCCACTTT.

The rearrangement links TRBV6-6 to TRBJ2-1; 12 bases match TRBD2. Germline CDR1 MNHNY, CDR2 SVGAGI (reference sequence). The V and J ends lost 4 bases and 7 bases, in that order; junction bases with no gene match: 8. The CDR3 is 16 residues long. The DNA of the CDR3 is TGTGCCAGCAGTTCGCCGAGGACTAGCGGGACAAATGAGCAGTTCTTC. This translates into CASSSPRTSGTNEQFF.

The CDR3 loop is CASSLGGGASPLHF. CDR3 bases: TGTGCCAGCAGTTTAGGGGGGGGCGCTTCACCCCTCCACTTT. This chain joins TRBV28 and TRBJ1-6, with D perhaps matching TRBD1 (6 bases). V dropped 2 bases and J dropped 9 bases, with 11 bases sitting between them. This CDR3 contains 14 residues. Germline-derived CDR1 and CDR2 are MDHEN and SYDVKM.

Here the CDR3 reads CASSIEPGQGRSYNEQFF. The CDR3, as DNA: TGTGCCAGCTCAATCGAACCGGGACAGGGGAGGTCCTACAATGAGCAGTTCTTC. The chain couples TRBV18 to TRBJ2-1; 10 bases are shared with TRBD1. The CDR3 extends over 18 amino acids. Looked up from germline, CDR1 is KGHSH and CDR2 is LQKENI. J lost 1 base, V lost 5 bases, and 11 bases had no gene match. The complete variable domain, with remaining parts taken from reference TRBV18 and TRBJ2-1, reads NAGVMQNPRHLVRRRGQEARLRCSPMKGHSHVYWYRQLPEEGLKFMVYLQKENIIDESGMPKERFSAEFPKEGPSILRIQQVVRGDSAAYFCASSIEPGQGRSYNEQFFGPGTRLTVL.

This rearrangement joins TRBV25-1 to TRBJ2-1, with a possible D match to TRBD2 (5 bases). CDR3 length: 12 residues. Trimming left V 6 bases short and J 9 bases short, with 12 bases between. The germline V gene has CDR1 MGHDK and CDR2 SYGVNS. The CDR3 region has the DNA TGTGCCAGCAGCTTCGAGCGGTTTGAGCAGTTCTTC. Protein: CASSFERFEQFF.

The CDR3 coding sequence is TGTGCCAGCAGCACGGTAGAGGGGGCCCATGGCTACACCTTC. Encoded protein: CASSTVEGAHGYTF. V gene TRBV5-4 combines with J gene TRBJ1-2; TRBD1 agrees at 7 bases. The CDR3 loop spans 14 amino acids. V dropped 4 bases and J dropped 6; count of bases not matched to a gene: 9. From germline, CDR1 is SGHNT and CDR2 YYREEE (reference sequence).

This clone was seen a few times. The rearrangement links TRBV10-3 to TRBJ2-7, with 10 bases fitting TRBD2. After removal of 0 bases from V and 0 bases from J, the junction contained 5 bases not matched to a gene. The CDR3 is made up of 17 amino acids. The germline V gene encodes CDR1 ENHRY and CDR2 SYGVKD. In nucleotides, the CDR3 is TGTGCCATCAGTGAGTCCTCGACTAGCGGGTACTCCTACGAGCAGTACTTC. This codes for CAISESSTSGYSYEQYF.

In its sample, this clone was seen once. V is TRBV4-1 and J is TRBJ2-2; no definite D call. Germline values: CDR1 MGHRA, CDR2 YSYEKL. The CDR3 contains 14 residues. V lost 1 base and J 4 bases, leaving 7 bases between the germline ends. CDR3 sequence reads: CASSQGTVTGELFF. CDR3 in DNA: TGCGCCAGCAGCCAAGGAACAGTCACCGGGGAGCTGTTTTTT.

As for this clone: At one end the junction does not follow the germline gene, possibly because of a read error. CDR3 in amino acids: CASSFLEPSTF. For the CDR3, the DNA is TGTGCCAGCAGCTTTTTAGAACCTTCAACGTTT. The genes are TRBV7-9 and TRBJ1-1; D gene uncertain. Per the germline V gene, CDR1 is SEHNR and CDR2 is FQNEAQ (reference sequence). This CDR3 region has 11 residues.

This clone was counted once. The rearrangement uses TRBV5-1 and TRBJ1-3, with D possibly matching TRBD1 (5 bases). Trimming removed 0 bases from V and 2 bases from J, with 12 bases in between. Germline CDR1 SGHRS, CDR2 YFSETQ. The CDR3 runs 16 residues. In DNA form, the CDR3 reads TGCGCCAGCAGCTTGGTGCAGGGCGGTGCTGGAAACACCATATATTTT. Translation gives CASSLVQGGAGNTIYF. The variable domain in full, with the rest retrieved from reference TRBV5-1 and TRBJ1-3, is KAGVTQTPRYLIKTRGQQVTLSCSPISGHRSVSWYQQTPGQGLQFLFEYFSETQRNKGNFPGRFSGRQFSNSRSEMNVSTLELGDSALYLCASSLVQGGAGNTIYFGEGSWLTVV.

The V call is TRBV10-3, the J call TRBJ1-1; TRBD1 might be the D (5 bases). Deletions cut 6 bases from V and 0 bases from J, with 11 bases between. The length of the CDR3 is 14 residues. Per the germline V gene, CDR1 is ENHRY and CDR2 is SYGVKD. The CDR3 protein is CAISPGRMNTEAFF. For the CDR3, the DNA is TGTGCCATCAGCCCAGGGAGGATGAACACTGAAGCTTTCTTT.

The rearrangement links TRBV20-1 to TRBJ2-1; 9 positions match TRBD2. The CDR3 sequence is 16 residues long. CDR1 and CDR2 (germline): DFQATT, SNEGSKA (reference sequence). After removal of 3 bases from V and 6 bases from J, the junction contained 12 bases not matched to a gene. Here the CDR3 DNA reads TGCAGTGCTAGTGAACTGGGACTAGCAGCCTTCAATGAGCAGTTCTTC. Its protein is CSASELGLAAFNEQFF.

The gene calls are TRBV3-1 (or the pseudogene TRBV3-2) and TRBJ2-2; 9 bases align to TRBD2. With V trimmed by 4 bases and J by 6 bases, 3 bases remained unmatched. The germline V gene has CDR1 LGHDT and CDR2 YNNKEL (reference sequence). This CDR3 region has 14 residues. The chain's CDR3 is CASSLSGSAGELFF. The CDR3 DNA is TGTGCCAGCAGCCTTAGCGGGAGCGCCGGGGAGCTGTTTTTT.

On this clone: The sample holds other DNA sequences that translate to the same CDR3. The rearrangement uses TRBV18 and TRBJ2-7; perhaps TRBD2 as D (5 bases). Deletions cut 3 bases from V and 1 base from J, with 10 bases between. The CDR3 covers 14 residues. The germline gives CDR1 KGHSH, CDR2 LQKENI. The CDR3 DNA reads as TGTGCCAGCTCACCGGGCGGGCCATCCTACGAGCAGTACTTC. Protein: CASSPGGPSYEQYF.

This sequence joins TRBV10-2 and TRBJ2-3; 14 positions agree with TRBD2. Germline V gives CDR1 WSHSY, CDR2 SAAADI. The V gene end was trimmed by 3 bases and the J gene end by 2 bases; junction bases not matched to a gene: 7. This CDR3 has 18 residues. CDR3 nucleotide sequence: TGCGCCAGCAGTGATGCGGGACTAGCGGGAGCAATCACAGATACGCAGTATTTT. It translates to CASSDAGLAGAITDTQYF.

CDR3 in amino acids: CASSGGGNSPLHF. CDR3 in DNA: TGTGCCAGCAGTGGGGGGGGGAATTCACCCCTCCACTTT. The rearrangement uses TRBV12-3 or TRBV12-4 and TRBJ1-6; weak D call: TRBD1 (5 bases). Trimming removed 5 bases from V and 7 bases from J, with 9 bases in between. This CDR3 spans 13 amino acids.

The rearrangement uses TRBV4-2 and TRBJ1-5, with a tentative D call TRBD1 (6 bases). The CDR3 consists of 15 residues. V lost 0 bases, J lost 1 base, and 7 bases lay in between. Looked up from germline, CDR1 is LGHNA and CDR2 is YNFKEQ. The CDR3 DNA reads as TGTGCCAGCAGCCAAGACAGGGGCAGCAATCAGCCCCAGCATTTT. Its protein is CASSQDRGSNQPQHF.

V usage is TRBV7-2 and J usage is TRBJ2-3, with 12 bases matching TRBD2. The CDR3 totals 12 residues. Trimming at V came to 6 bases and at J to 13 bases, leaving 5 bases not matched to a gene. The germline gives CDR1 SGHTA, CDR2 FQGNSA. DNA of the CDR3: TGTGCCAGCAGGCCACCTAGCGGGGGGGAGTATTTT. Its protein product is CASRPPSGGEYF.

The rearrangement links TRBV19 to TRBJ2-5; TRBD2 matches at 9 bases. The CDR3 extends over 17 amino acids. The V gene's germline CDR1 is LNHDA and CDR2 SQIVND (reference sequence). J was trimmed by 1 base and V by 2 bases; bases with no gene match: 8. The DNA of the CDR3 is TGTGCCAGTAGTATACCCCTGAGCGGGAGGAGCCAAGAGACCCAGTACTTC. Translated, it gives CASSIPLSGRSQETQYF.

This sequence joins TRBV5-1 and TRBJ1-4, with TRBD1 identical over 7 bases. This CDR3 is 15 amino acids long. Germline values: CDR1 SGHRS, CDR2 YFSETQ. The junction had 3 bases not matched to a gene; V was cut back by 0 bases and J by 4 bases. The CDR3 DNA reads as TGCGCCAGCAGCTTGGAGGGACAGAGTAATGAAAAACTGTTTTTT. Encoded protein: CASSLEGQSNEKLFF.

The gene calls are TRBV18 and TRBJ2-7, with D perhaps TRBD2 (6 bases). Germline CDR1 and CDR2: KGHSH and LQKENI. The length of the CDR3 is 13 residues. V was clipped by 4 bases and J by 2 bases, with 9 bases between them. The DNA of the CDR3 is TGTGCCAGCTCACACGGGACTCCCTACGAGCAGTACTTC. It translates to CASSHGTPYEQYF.

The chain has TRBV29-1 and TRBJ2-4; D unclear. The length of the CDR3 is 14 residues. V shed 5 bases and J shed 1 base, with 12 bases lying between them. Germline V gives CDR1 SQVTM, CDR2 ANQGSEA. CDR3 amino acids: CSVSGFAAKNIQYF. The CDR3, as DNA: TGCAGCGTTTCGGGTTTTGCGGCCAAAAACATTCAGTACTTC.

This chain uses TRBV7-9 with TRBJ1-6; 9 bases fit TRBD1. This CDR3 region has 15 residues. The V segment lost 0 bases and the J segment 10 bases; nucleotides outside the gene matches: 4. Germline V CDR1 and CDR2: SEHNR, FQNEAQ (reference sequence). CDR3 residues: CASSLAGQGQSPLHF. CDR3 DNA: TGTGCCAGCAGCTTAGCGGGACAGGGCCAATCACCCCTCCACTTT.